The present T cell receptor beta chain was sequenced within a study of blood T cell repertoires in COVID-19. Overall study context: PBMCs, B-cell-depleted T cells, or T cells provided the cDNA or gDNA that made up the material.

This CDR3 region has 14 residues. Trimming removed 3 bases from V and 7 bases from J; junction bases left unmatched: 7. The germline gives CDR1 KGHSH, CDR2 LQKENI. Original data processing: Estimated nucleated cell counts came from reference gene primer amplification. Only in-frame clones appear in the TCRdb table, and some are missing; sequencing was by immunoSEQ multiplex PCR. V and J calls and clone size are those listed in that table; D and trimming were worked out from the DNA. Seen here are approximately 200,000 clones, less than 85% observed once, and the top ten hold 7.8%. It was during active infection that Seattle patients were enrolled and then longitudinally followed.

This receptor was identified in a woman aged 80 or over with COVID-19, enrolled during active disease. Sequences were obtained from peripheral blood. This sequence joins TRBV18 and TRBJ1-2; 8 bases align to TRBD1. The CDR3 here is CASSPEGQGGGYTF. For the CDR3, the DNA is TGTGCCAGCTCACCCGAAGGACAGGGTGGTGGCTACACCTTC.